The 3 T cell receptor beta chains listed next were all sequenced from one sample in a study of beta chain features in type 1 diabetes (dated by TCRdb to between 2017 and 2018). Library construction relied on the immunoSEQ multiplex PCR assay. The entire isolated RNA was reverse transcribed using the High Capacity cDNA Reverse Transcription Kit, and thus expressed TCRB transcripts were sequenced. In TCRdb, the immuneACCESS table is reduced to in-frame sequences with V and J assigned. These tables do not hold every clone; where another copy was compared, an unresolved V gene accounts for under half, and the others remain unexplained. The sample table records under 50,000 clones; just over 50% of these occur just once. The ten most abundant clones make up 2.1% of the sample. The specimen sequenced was Tregs from blood. The cell subset or site label here, explained by the study, means: regulatory CD4+ T cells. The origin of the receptors is a young woman in good health.

This chain connects TRBV30 to TRBJ2-5; D possibly corresponds to TRBD1 (6 bases). The J call is uncertain, as TRBJ2-7 better fits the DNA end. Germline CDR1 is GTSNPN and CDR2 is SVGIG (reference sequence). The CDR3 covers 12 residues. The CDR3: CASSRDTYEQYF. In nucleotides, the CDR3 is TGTGCCTCTTCCCGGGACACCTACGAGCAGTACTTC.

This chain uses TRBV7-2 with TRBJ2-1; D not resolved. CDR3 size: 12 residues. V gave up 5 bases and J gave up 7 bases, with 9 bases separating them. Germline CDR1 SGHTA, CDR2 FQGNSA. The DNA of the CDR3 is TGTGCCAGCAGCCGAGGTCTAAATGAGCAGTTCTTC. It translates to CASSRGLNEQFF.

The rearrangement uses TRBV7-2 and TRBJ1-6; 10 bases agree with TRBD1. The CDR3 covers 15 residues. Germline V lookup: CDR1 SGHTA, CDR2 FQGNSA. V was pared by 6 bases and J by 7 bases, with 6 bases of the junction left unmatched. CDR3 residues: CASRSGTGVNSPLHF. The CDR3 DNA reads as TGTGCCAGCAGGTCCGGGACAGGGGTGAATTCACCCCTCCACTTT.